Listed below are T cell receptor beta chains from one sample, sequenced in a study of shared clonotypes between healthy human individuals. Assay: immunoSEQ multiplex PCR; the TCRdb copy retains only in-frame clones and omits some. Among some 2,000,000 clones listed, just under 95% were seen once. Sequences were obtained from naive CD8+ T cells sorted from blood. Receptors were obtained from a man between 18 and 29 years old in good health. Both conserved end residues are part of each CDR3. The D gene is left open where the match is weak. Expanded clones are given a class, and other clones once, few, many or no size at all.

D: TRBD1; size: .; J: TRBJ2-7; V: TRBV2; DNA: TGTGCCAGCAAGACAGGGGGGATCTACGAGCAGTACTTC; CDR3: CASKTGGIYEQYF
D: .; size: .; J: TRBJ1-2; V: TRBV5-6; DNA: TGTGCCAGCAGAGGCAGGGCCTATATCTATGGCTACACCTTC; CDR3: CASRGRAYIYGYTF
D: .; size: .; J: TRBJ2-3; V: TRBV6-1; DNA: TGTGCCAGCATTCTCTTGGGGCTTACCCCGGATACGCAGTATTTT; CDR3: CASILLGLTPDTQYF
D: TRBD2; size: .; J: TRBJ2-2; V: TRBV9; DNA: TGTGCCAGCAGCGTAGGTGGAGCTAGCGGTACCGGGGAGCTGTTTTTT; CDR3: CASSVGGASGTGELFF
D: .; size: .; J: TRBJ2-7; V: TRBV6-6; DNA: TGTGCCAGCAGTTACTCTGGGGACGGCTACGAGCAGTACTTC; CDR3: CASSYSGDGYEQYF
D: .; size: .; J: TRBJ1-1; V: TRBV5-1; DNA: TGCGCCAGCAGCTTGGTCAGGGGTCTCGGCGAAACTGAAGCTTTCTTT; CDR3: CASSLVRGLGETEAFF
D: TRBD2; size: once; J: TRBJ2-5; V: TRBV5-6; DNA: TGTGCCAGCAGCTTGGGACTAGCGGGCCGGGAGACCCAGTACTTC; CDR3: CASSLGLAGRETQYF
D: TRBD1; size: .; J: TRBJ2-1; V: TRBV11-2; DNA: TGTGCCAGCAGCTTATTTAGGACAGGGGTCCTCAATGAGCAGTTCTTC; CDR3: CASSLFRTGVLNEQFF
D: .; size: .; J: TRBJ2-2; V: TRBV27; DNA: TGTGCCAGCAGCCTTGCTGGCGGGGCCGGGGAGCTGTTTTTT; CDR3: CASSLAGGAGELFF
D: .; size: .; J: TRBJ2-5; V: TRBV5-4; DNA: TGTGCCAGCAGCTTGCTCGAGTACCAAGAGACCCAGTACTTC; CDR3: CASSLLEYQETQYF
D: .; size: .; J: TRBJ2-5; V: TRBV7-9; DNA: TGTGCCAGCAGCTTTGACAGGACCCAAGAGACCCAGTACTTC; CDR3: CASSFDRTQETQYF
D: .; size: .; J: TRBJ1-2; V: TRBV4-3; DNA: TGCGCCAGCAGCCAAGGCACGGGGGTAAACTATGGCTACACCTTC; CDR3: CASSQGTGVNYGYTF
D: .; size: .; J: TRBJ2-7; V: TRBV7-9; DNA: TGTGCCAGCAGCATATGGACAGAAGGTTCCTACGAGCAGTACTTC; CDR3: CASSIWTEGSYEQYF
D: .; size: .; J: TRBJ1-2; V: TRBV27; DNA: TGTGCCAGCAGTTTATCCGGGGGGCATGGCTACACCTTC; CDR3: CASSLSGGHGYTF
D: .; size: .; J: TRBJ2-1; V: TRBV7-2; DNA: TGTGCCAGCGCACAGGATACCTACAATGAGCAGTTCTTC; CDR3: CASAQDTYNEQFF
D: .; size: .; J: TRBJ1-1; V: TRBV27; DNA: TGTGCCAGCAGTGAACGTGGACAGACGTACACTGAAGCTTTCTTT; CDR3: CASSERGQTYTEAFF
D: .; size: .; J: TRBJ2-1; V: TRBV13; DNA: TGTGCCAGCAGCTTAGCGTACTACAATGAGCAGTTCTTC; CDR3: CASSLAYYNEQFF
D: TRBD1; size: .; J: TRBJ1-4; V: TRBV30; DNA: TGTGCCTGGAATAAAGGGGCGGGACAGGGTAGTGAACTGTTTTTT; CDR3: CAWNKGAGQGSELFF
D: TRBD1; size: .; J: TRBJ2-7; V: TRBV7-9; DNA: TGTGCCAGCAGCCATACAGGGGGGTACGAGCAGTACTTC; CDR3: CASSHTGGYEQYF
D: TRBD1; size: .; J: TRBJ2-3; V: TRBV13; DNA: TGTGCCAGCAGCACCCGGGACAGAACAATTACTAGCACAGATACGCAGTATTTT; CDR3: CASSTRDRTITSTDTQYF
D: TRBD1; size: .; J: TRBJ1-5; V: TRBV29-1; DNA: TGCAGCGTTCAAACAGGGGATAGCAATCAGCCCCAGCATTTT; CDR3: CSVQTGDSNQPQHF
D: TRBD2; size: .; J: TRBJ2-2; V: TRBV27; DNA: TGTGCCAGCAGTCCGACTAGCGTGGCCGGGGAGCTGTTTTTT; CDR3: CASSPTSVAGELFF
D: TRBD1; size: .; J: TRBJ1-1; V: TRBV7-9; DNA: TGTGCCAGCAGCTTAGGAACAGGGGGTTTCACTGAAGCTTTCTTT; CDR3: CASSLGTGGFTEAFF
D: .; size: .; J: TRBJ2-3; V: TRBV7-8; DNA: TGTGCCAGCAGCACGATTCTGCTCGGTGGGAGACCGGATACGCAGTATTTT; CDR3: CASSTILLGGRPDTQYF
D: TRBD1; size: once; J: TRBJ2-3; V: TRBV11-2; DNA: TGTGCCAGCAGCTTAGAACGACAGGGATCAGATACGCAGTATTTT; CDR3: CASSLERQGSDTQYF
D: .; size: once; J: TRBJ2-7; V: TRBV11-2; DNA: TGTGCCAGCAGCTTAGGGTTCGTGACCGTGGAGGGGGAGCAGTACTTC; CDR3: CASSLGFVTVEGEQYF
D: .; size: .; J: TRBJ1-1; V: TRBV27; DNA: TGTGCCAGCAGTTTACGGGCTCCCGGTGGCACTGAAGCTTTCTTT; CDR3: CASSLRAPGGTEAFF
D: .; size: few; J: TRBJ2-1; V: TRBV29-1; DNA: TGCAGCGTTGTTGGGCAGCGACAAAATGAGCAGTTCTTC; CDR3: CSVVGQRQNEQFF
D: TRBD1; size: once; J: TRBJ2-2; V: TRBV5-4; DNA: TGTGCCAGCAGCCCTAGGGACAGGGGGCAAACCGGGGAGCTGTTTTTT; CDR3: CASSPRDRGQTGELFF
D: .; size: once; J: TRBJ2-1; V: TRBV6-5; DNA: TGTGCCAGCAGTTCCGGGCCTCGTGGCGAGCAGTTCTTC; CDR3: CASSSGPRGEQFF
D: TRBD1; size: .; J: TRBJ1-4; V: TRBV6-5; DNA: TGTGCCAGCAGCTGGACAGGGGGCTCTAATGAAAAACTGTTTTTT; CDR3: CASSWTGGSNEKLFF
D: TRBD2; size: .; J: TRBJ2-1; V: TRBV7-9; DNA: TGTGCCAGCAGCTTCGACACTCGGGGGGACAATGAGCAGTTCTTC; CDR3: CASSFDTRGDNEQFF
D: .; size: .; J: TRBJ1-1; V: TRBV7-9; DNA: TGTGCCAGCAGCTTAGCTTTCGAGGGTACTGAAGCTTTCTTT; CDR3: CASSLAFEGTEAFF
D: .; size: .; J: TRBJ2-7; V: TRBV28; DNA: TGTGCCAGCAGTTTATTCACAGGGTCCGAGCAGTACTTC; CDR3: CASSLFTGSEQYF
D: .; size: .; J: TRBJ2-7; V: TRBV14; DNA: TGTGCCAGCAGCCAAGATCACTTTAAGTCTTCCTACGAGCAGTACTTC; CDR3: CASSQDHFKSSYEQYF
D: TRBD1; size: .; J: TRBJ2-7; V: TRBV29-1; DNA: TGCAGCGTGAACCAGGGGGCGAGCTCCTACGAGCAGTACTTC; CDR3: CSVNQGASSYEQYF
D: TRBD2; size: .; J: TRBJ2-3; V: TRBV27; DNA: TGTGCCAGCAGTCCGCTAGCGGGGGGCTCTGGTACGCAGTATTTT; CDR3: CASSPLAGGSGTQYF
D: TRBD2; size: .; J: TRBJ2-7; V: TRBV7-9; DNA: TGTGCCAGCAGCCCCGGACTAGCGGGGACGTCCTACGAGCAGTACTTC; CDR3: CASSPGLAGTSYEQYF
D: TRBD2; size: .; J: TRBJ2-1; V: TRBV4-1; DNA: TGCGCCAGCAGCCAGGGCAACGGGGGGGCCCCCTACAATGAGCAGTTCTTC; CDR3: CASSQGNGGAPYNEQFF
D: .; size: .; J: TRBJ2-7; V: TRBV11-2; DNA: TGTGCCAGCAGCTTAGCTCCAGACCTACCCTCCTACGAGCAGTACTTC; CDR3: CASSLAPDLPSYEQYF
D: .; size: few; J: TRBJ1-2; V: TRBV25-1; DNA: TGTGCCAGCAGTGAATTTGTTGTCAGGGTAGATGGCTACACCTTC; CDR3: CASSEFVVRVDGYTF
D: .; size: .; J: TRBJ1-1; V: TRBV10-3; DNA: TGTGCCATCAGTGTCGGTTACGGGACGGCCATGAACACTGAAGCTTTCTTT; CDR3: CAISVGYGTAMNTEAFF
D: .; size: once; J: TRBJ2-7; V: TRBV4-1; DNA: TGCGCCAGCAGCCCTACACAGAACTACGAGCAGTACTTC; CDR3: CASSPTQNYEQYF
D: TRBD2; size: .; J: TRBJ2-4; V: TRBV4-1; DNA: TGCGCCAGCAGCCAAGACAGCGGGGGTTCCAAAAACATTCAGTACTTC; CDR3: CASSQDSGGSKNIQYF
D: TRBD2; size: .; J: TRBJ2-5; V: TRBV14; DNA: TGTGCCAGCAGCCAAGTTCCGGGGGGAATGGGGGACCAGTACTTC; CDR3: CASSQVPGGMGDQYF
D: .; size: once; J: TRBJ2-7; V: TRBV7-8; DNA: TGTGCCAGCAGCTTAGCGTTAGATTGGGGAGAGCAGTACTTC; CDR3: CASSLALDWGEQYF
D: .; size: .; J: TRBJ2-3; V: TRBV10-2; DNA: TGCGCCAGCATCCCGGGGGACCGGAGCACAGATACGCAGTATTTT; CDR3: CASIPGDRSTDTQYF
D: .; size: .; J: TRBJ1-1; V: TRBV27; DNA: TGTGCCAGCAGTTTAGGGGGGAGGACTGAAGCTTTCTTT; CDR3: CASSLGGRTEAFF
D: TRBD1; size: .; J: TRBJ2-7; V: TRBV6-6; DNA: TGTGCCAGCAGTACCGGGACAGCATACGAGCAGTACTTC; CDR3: CASSTGTAYEQYF
D: .; size: .; J: TRBJ2-2; V: TRBV11-2; DNA: TGTGCCAGCAGCTTAGTCTCGGGGGTCTCCGGGGAGCTGTTTTTT; CDR3: CASSLVSGVSGELFF
D: .; size: .; J: TRBJ1-1; V: TRBV9; DNA: TGTGCCAGCAGCCCTCCGGTTGGACAGCCGAACACTGAAGCTTTCTTT; CDR3: CASSPPVGQPNTEAFF
D: .; size: .; J: TRBJ2-7; V: TRBV30; DNA: TGTGCCTGGAGTGGACAGGCCTACGAGCAGTACTTC; CDR3: CAWSGQAYEQYF
D: TRBD2; size: .; J: TRBJ2-1; V: TRBV7-9; DNA: TGTGCCAGCAGCTCATTACTAGCGGGAGGGCCACTGTCCTACAATGAGCAGTTCTTC; CDR3: CASSSLLAGGPLSYNEQFF
D: .; size: .; J: TRBJ2-1; V: TRBV7-9; DNA: TGTGCCAGCAGCCAAGGGGCAGACTTCAATGAGCAGTTCTTC; CDR3: CASSQGADFNEQFF
D: .; size: .; J: TRBJ1-1; V: TRBV5-1; DNA: TGCGCCAGCAGCCCGGGGCAGGCCGGATGGGACACTGAAGCTTTCTTT; CDR3: CASSPGQAGWDTEAFF
D: .; size: .; J: TRBJ2-1; V: TRBV14; DNA: TGTGCCAGCAGCCTGGTCGAGTACAATGAGCAGTTCTTC; CDR3: CASSLVEYNEQFF
D: .; size: .; J: TRBJ2-2; V: TRBV4-1; DNA: TGCGCCAGCAGCCAAGCTTCGGCAGGGTGGAGCGGGGAGCTGTTTTTT; CDR3: CASSQASAGWSGELFF
D: TRBD1; size: once; J: TRBJ2-1; V: TRBV9; DNA: TGTGCCAGCAGCGTAGACGGACAGGGGCTCAATGAGCAGTTCTTC; CDR3: CASSVDGQGLNEQFF
D: .; size: .; J: TRBJ2-3; V: TRBV28; DNA: TGTGCCAGCAGTTCGAACCCGTCGCAGTATTTT; CDR3: CASSSNPSQYF
D: TRBD1; size: .; J: TRBJ2-7; V: TRBV27; DNA: TGTGCCAGTTCCGATGGGACAGGGGGCCACTACGAGCAGTACTTC; CDR3: CASSDGTGGHYEQYF